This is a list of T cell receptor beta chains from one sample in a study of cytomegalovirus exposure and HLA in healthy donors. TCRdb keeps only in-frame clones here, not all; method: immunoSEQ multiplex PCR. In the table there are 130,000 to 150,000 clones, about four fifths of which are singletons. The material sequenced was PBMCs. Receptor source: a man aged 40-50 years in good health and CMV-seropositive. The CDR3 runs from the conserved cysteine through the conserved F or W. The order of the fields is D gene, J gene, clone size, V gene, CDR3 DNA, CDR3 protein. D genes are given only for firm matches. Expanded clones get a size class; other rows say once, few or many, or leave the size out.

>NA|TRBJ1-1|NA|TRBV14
TGTGCCAGCAGCCCAACGGACAGCCCTCGGACTGAAGCTTTCTTT
CASSPTDSPRTEAFF
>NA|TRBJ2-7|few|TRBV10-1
TGCGCCAGCAGTTGCGGGCCTAGCTCCTACGAGCAGTACTTC
CASSCGPSSYEQYF
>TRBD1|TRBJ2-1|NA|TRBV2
TGTGCCAGCACCCGGCAGGGGGCTACGGATGAGCAGTTCTTC
CASTRQGATDEQFF
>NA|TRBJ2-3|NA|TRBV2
TGTGCCAGCAGTCCCCGGCCCCGAGGGACAGATACGCAGTATTTT
CASSPRPRGTDTQYF
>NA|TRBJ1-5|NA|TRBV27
TGTGCCAGCAGTTTCGCCAGGCATAGCAATCAGCCCCAGCATTTT
CASSFARHSNQPQHF
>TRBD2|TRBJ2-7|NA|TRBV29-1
TGCAGCGTCCCTACTAGCGGGAAGAGCTACGAGCAGTACTTC
CSVPTSGKSYEQYF
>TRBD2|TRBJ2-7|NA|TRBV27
TGTGCCAGCAGTTTGGCGGGGGACGAGCAGTACTTC
CASSLAGDEQYF
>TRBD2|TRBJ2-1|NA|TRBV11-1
TGTGCCAGCAGCCCATGGACGCCCGGGGGGTACAATGAGCAGTTCTTC
CASSPWTPGGYNEQFF
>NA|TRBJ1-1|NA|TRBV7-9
TGTGCCAGCAGCTCAGGCAGCACTGAAGCTTTCTTT
CASSSGSTEAFF
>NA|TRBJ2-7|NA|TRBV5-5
TGTGCCAGCAGCTTGGGACAGGCCAAATTCCACGAGCAGTACTTC
CASSLGQAKFHEQYF
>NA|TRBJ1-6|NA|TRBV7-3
TGTGCCAGCAGCTTGTCGCAGGGGAATTCACCCCTCCACTTT
CASSLSQGNSPLHF
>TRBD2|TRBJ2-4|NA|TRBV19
TGTGCCAGTAAGGTAGCGGGAGGTGTAAACATTCAGTACTTC
CASKVAGGVNIQYF
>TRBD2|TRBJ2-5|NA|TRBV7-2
TGTGCCAGCAGCTCCGAGCGGGGGAATTACCAAGAGACCCAGTACTTC
CASSSERGNYQETQYF
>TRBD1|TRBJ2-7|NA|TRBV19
TGTGCCAGTAGTAATCCGGGACAGGGCTTCTACGAGCAGTACTTC
CASSNPGQGFYEQYF
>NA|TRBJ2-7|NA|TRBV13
TGTGCCAGCAGCTTCCGGGACATCTCCTACGAGCAGTACTTC
CASSFRDISYEQYF